Below are 3 T cell receptor beta chains sequenced from a single sample in a study of blood T cell repertoires in COVID-19. Clones were read by immunoSEQ multiplex PCR, and TCRdb kept only the in-frame ones, dropping some. The sample lists roughly 95,000 clones, about 90% occurring once. The sample was peripheral blood. The receptors derive from a woman in her 50s in a cohort sampled during active COVID-19.

The V and J genes are TRBV28 and TRBJ1-2, with 7 bases identical to TRBD1. The CDR3 length is 15 residues. Germline V gene sequence: CDR1 MDHEN, CDR2 SYDVKM. V shed 3 bases and J 5 bases; nucleotides not matched to a gene: 9. CDR3 in DNA: TGTGCCAGCAGTTTCCTGGGACAGCTAACTTATGGCTACACCTTC. Translated, it gives CASSFLGQLTYGYTF.

The chain has TRBV5-5 and TRBJ2-5; TRBD1 might be the D (6 bases). Germline CDR1 SGHKS, CDR2 YYEKEE (reference sequence). The V gene lost 5 bases and the J gene lost 5 bases, with 16 bases spanning the gap. This CDR3 comprises 14 residues. CDR3 sequence reads: CASSWAGAAETQYF. CDR3 in DNA: TGTGCCAGCAGTTGGGCAGGGGCAGCGGAGACCCAGTACTTC.

The rearrangement uses TRBV29-1 and TRBJ2-1, with TRBD1 matching 7 bases. The CDR3 has 14 residues. Germline-derived CDR1 and CDR2 are SQVTM and ANQGSEA. Losses at the gene ends were 5 bases for V and 5 bases for J; bases not matched to a gene: 9. The DNA of the CDR3 is TGCAGCGTTTCCCGGTTGGGACAGCACAATGAGCAGTTCTTC. Its translation: CSVSRLGQHNEQFF.